What follows are 18 T cell receptor beta chains derived from one specimen sequenced in a study of vaccination and CD4 T cells after COVID-19. These TCRs are of unknown antigen specificity. CD4+ T cells that had been cultured provided DNA sequenced with the Oncomine TCR Beta short-read assay. MiXCR, applied by TCRdb to the PCR reads, yields one record per CDR3 protein. The data hold some 9,900 distinct CDR3 sequences, with approximately 28% observed a single time. Treatment of the sample: approximately nine-day PBMC culture with coronavirus spike peptide pools or control peptides (ViraFEST assay). The source material was CD4+ T cells from blood, cultured in vitro, sampled after SARS-CoV-2 vaccination. Source of these receptors: a human donor who had recovered from COVID-19.

The chain combines TRBV14 with TRBJ2-7; 11 nucleotides match TRBD2. V was pared by 1 base and J by 0 bases, with 2 bases of the junction left unmatched. Looked up from germline, CDR1 is SGHDN and CDR2 is FVKESK. This CDR3 has 16 residues. The CDR3 protein is CASSQGLAGHSYEQYF. CDR3 sequence (DNA): TGTGCCAGCAGCCAAGGACTAGCGGGACACTCCTACGAGCAGTACTTC.

A few counts support this clonotype. This chain connects TRBV7-9 to TRBJ2-7, with D perhaps matching TRBD1 or TRBD2 (5 bases each). CDR1 and CDR2 from the germline V gene are SEHNR and FQNEAQ (reference sequence). CDR3 length: 14 residues. The V end lost 5 bases, the J end lost 5 bases, and 16 bases lay between the germline ends. CDR3 loop: CASSALGRRDEQYF. The DNA of the CDR3 is TGTGCCAGCAGCGCATTGGGACGGCGAGACGAGCAGTACTTC.

V and J are TRBV6-1 and TRBJ2-7; tentative D call: TRBD1 (5 bases). Germline loops: CDR1 MNHNS, CDR2 SASEGT. V was trimmed by 7 bases and J by 3 bases, leaving 16 bases between them. The CDR3 is 14 amino acids. The CDR3 DNA reads TGTGCCAGCAAGATCAACAGGTGGGGCTACGAGCAGTACTTC. Protein product: CASKINRWGYEQYF.

The V call is TRBV19, the J call TRBJ2-1, with D tentatively TRBD1 (5 bases). This CDR3 has 13 residues. Germline CDR1 and CDR2: LNHDA and SQIVND (reference sequence). Between the trimmed V and J ends, which lost 3 bases and 5 bases, there was a span of 8 bases. The CDR3 DNA reads as TGTGCCAGTAGTATTCGACAGAACAATGAGCAGTTCTTC. Translating gives CASSIRQNNEQFF.

This clonotype turned up a few times. The chain is built from TRBV20-1 and TRBJ1-5; D is unresolved. This CDR3 is 14 amino acids long. The V end was cut by 6 bases, the J end by 3 bases, with 15 bases between. CDR1 is DFQATT and CDR2 is SNEGSKA in the germline V gene (reference sequence). The CDR3 protein is CSAQITSLNQPQHF. CDR3 nucleotides: TGCAGTGCCCAAATAACCAGCCTCAATCAGCCCCAGCATTTT.

The CDR3 loop is CATRSTGTGVHGYTF. CDR3 nucleotides: TGTGCCACCAGATCCACCGGGACAGGGGTTCATGGCTACACCTTC. The chain employs TRBV24-1 and TRBJ1-2; 10 nucleotides agree with TRBD1. This CDR3 has 15 residues. The germline V gene has CDR1 KGHDR and CDR2 SFDVKD. V shed 7 bases and J 6 bases; nucleotides not matched to a gene: 10.

The CDR3 here is CASSIGQNTGELFF. The CDR3 DNA reads as TGTGCCAGTAGTATAGGACAGAACACCGGGGAGCTGTTTTTT. The chain has TRBV19 and TRBJ2-2; no reliable D call. In germline, CDR1 is LNHDA, CDR2 SQIVND (reference sequence). The V end was cut by 1 base, the J end by 1 base, with 4 bases between. The CDR3 is 14 amino acids. The full variable domain, rest sourced from reference TRBV19 and TRBJ2-2, is DGGITQSPKYLFRKEGQNVTLSCEQNLNHDAMYWYRQDPGQGLRLIYYSQIVNDFQKGDIAEGYSVSREKKESFPLTVTSAQKNPTAFYLCASSIGQNTGELFFGEGSRLTVL.

This clonotype was detected a few times. The V call is TRBV7-3, the J call TRBJ2-1, with 9 bases lining up with TRBD1. V lost 3 bases to trimming and J lost 5 bases; unmatched junction nucleotides: 2. This CDR3 has 14 residues. The germline V gene encodes CDR1 SGHTA and CDR2 FQGTGA. This chain's CDR3 is CASSLGQGHNEQFF. CDR3 DNA sequence: TGTGCCAGCAGCTTGGGACAGGGTCACAATGAGCAGTTCTTC.

The chain combines TRBV4-2 with TRBJ2-3; D possibly matches TRBD1 or TRBD2 (7 bases each). Trimming shortened V by 1 base and J by 4 bases, and 15 bases separated the two germline ends. CDR3 size: 16 residues. Germline values: CDR1 LGHNA, CDR2 YNFKEQ. As DNA, the CDR3 is TGTGCCAGCAGCCAAGCCCGGGGAGGGGGCGCAGATACGCAGTATTTT. It codes for CASSQARGGGADTQYF.

For the CDR3, the DNA is TGCGCCAGCAGCCAAGACCTACCCACAGATACGCAGTATTTT. This gives the protein CASSQDLPTDTQYF. V gene TRBV4-1 combines with J gene TRBJ2-3, with D unresolved. Germline assignment: CDR1 MGHRA and CDR2 YSYEKL. The CDR3 loop spans 14 amino acids. The V end was cut by 0 bases, the J end by 2 bases, with 6 bases between.

J is TRBJ1-4 and V is TRBV20-1; a weak D match, TRBD1 (5 bases). Trimming shortened V by 0 bases and J by 10 bases, and 15 bases separated the two germline ends. This CDR3 spans 14 amino acids. CDR1 is DFQATT, CDR2 SNEGSKA, per germline (reference sequence). CDR3 nucleotides: TGCAGTGCTAGAGATCAAGCCTCCGGGGGAAAACTGTTTTTT. It codes for CSARDQASGGKLFF.

The chain employs TRBV6-1 and TRBJ1-6; 9 bases map to TRBD1. V lost 4 bases and J lost 7; bases outside the gene matches: 2. CDR1 and CDR2 (germline): MNHNS, SASEGT. The CDR3 contains 14 residues. Written as DNA, the CDR3 is TGTGCCAGCAGTGCCGGACAGGGGAATTCACCCCTCCACTTT. Translated, it gives CASSAGQGNSPLHF.

This clonotype was counted between two and nine times. The chain combines TRBV7-3 with TRBJ1-2, with TRBD1 identical over 7 bases. V shed 5 bases, J shed 7 bases, and the junction held 7 bases outside the gene matches. The CDR3 has 13 residues. Germline lookup yields CDR1 SGHTA and CDR2 FQGTGA. The CDR3: CASSPRQGGGYTF. DNA for the CDR3: TGTGCCAGCAGCCCCCGACAGGGCGGTGGCTACACCTTC.

In its sample, this clonotype was seen a few times. The chain combines TRBV27 with TRBJ1-6; 7 nucleotides match TRBD1. CDR1 is MNHEY, CDR2 SMNVEV, per germline (reference sequence). This CDR3 has 16 residues. V shed 2 bases and J 1 base; nucleotides not matched to a gene: 2. CDR3 DNA sequence: TGTGCCAGCAGTTTAACCAGGGGGTCCTATAATTCACCCCTCCACTTT. Translated: CASSLTRGSYNSPLHF.

The chain has TRBV19 and TRBJ1-1; 8 bases line up with TRBD1. This CDR3 is 16 amino acids long. Unmatched junction bases numbered 9, after V lost 3 bases and J lost 3 bases. Germline CDR1 and CDR2: LNHDA and SQIVND (reference sequence). In DNA, the CDR3 is TGTGCCAGTAGTATCTTATATCAGGGGGCTGACACTGAAGCTTTCTTT. Translation gives CASSILYQGADTEAFF.

J is TRBJ2-4 and V is TRBV19; possibly TRBD2 for D (7 bases). Deletions cut 1 base from V and 0 bases from J, with 19 bases between. CDR3 length: 19 residues. Germline V lookup: CDR1 LNHDA, CDR2 SQIVND (reference sequence). The CDR3 coding sequence is TGTGCCAGTAGTATAGGGGGGGGCCCTGCCTCAATAGCCAAAAACATTCAGTACTTC. Its translation: CASSIGGGPASIAKNIQYF. Full variable domain (outside the CDR3, taken from reference TRBV19 and TRBJ2-4): DGGITQSPKYLFRKEGQNVTLSCEQNLNHDAMYWYRQDPGQGLRLIYYSQIVNDFQKGDIAEGYSVSREKKESFPLTVTSAQKNPTAFYLCASSIGGGPASIAKNIQYFGAGTRLSVL.

This clonotype was observed a handful of times. The rearrangement joins TRBV20-1 to TRBJ2-2; tentative D call: TRBD2 (5 bases). This CDR3 region has 15 residues. With 3 bases removed from V and 0 bases from J, the gap between germline ends came to 11 bases. In germline, CDR1 is DFQATT, CDR2 SNEGSKA (reference sequence). CDR3 nucleotides: TGCAGTGCTAGGGTCGGAGGAGCGAACACCGGGGAGCTGTTTTTT. This gives the protein CSARVGGANTGELFF.

V is TRBV6-1 and J is TRBJ2-2; no definite D call. Germline V gene sequence: CDR1 MNHNS, CDR2 SASEGT. Deletions cut 6 bases from V and 1 base from J, with 9 bases between. The CDR3 length is 14 residues. Here the CDR3 DNA reads TGTGCCAGCAGCTTAACCAGGAACACCGGGGAGCTGTTTTTT. Protein: CASSLTRNTGELFF.